The 10 T cell receptor beta chains below all came from one sample that was sequenced in a study of T-cell reconstitution after alpha-beta-depleted transplantation in children. Preparing the TCRbeta library involved the use of unique molecular identifiers. TCRdb processed the PCR reads anew with MiXCR; each CDR3 protein has one entry. The table includes 380,000 or so distinct CDR3 sequences, approximately 12% detected once. The sample consisted of PBMCs, taken from the stem cell graft. The receptors shown here come from a human donor who donated a stem cell graft to a child with Fanconi anemia.

This clonotype was detected a few times. The J gene is TRBJ1-5, the V gene TRBV12-3 or TRBV12-4; D call uncertain. CDR3 size: 14 residues. Trimming cost V 2 bases and J 4 bases, with 9 bases left between them. The CDR3 reads CASSLRGDNQPQHF. CDR3 nucleotides: TGTGCCAGCAGTTTACGTGGGGATAATCAGCCCCAGCATTTT.

This sequence joins TRBV3-1 and TRBJ2-1, with 11 nucleotides matching TRBD2. The germline V gene encodes CDR1 LGHDT and CDR2 YNNKEL (reference sequence). This CDR3 has 15 amino acids. The junction had 5 bases not matched to a gene; V was cut back by 4 bases and J by 6 bases. CDR3 bases: TGTGCCAGCAGCCGTAGCGGGGGGGCGGGCAATGAGCAGTTCTTC. Its translation: CASSRSGGAGNEQFF.

This chain connects TRBV5-1 to TRBJ1-5; D remains ambiguous. In germline, CDR1 is SGHRS, CDR2 YFSETQ. V was pared by 0 bases and J by 2 bases, with 12 bases between. There are 16 residues in the CDR3. Written as DNA, the CDR3 is TGCGCCAGCAGCTTGGGCCCCGTCGGGCGCAATCAGCCCCAGCATTTT. Translation gives CASSLGPVGRNQPQHF.

V gene TRBV6-2 or TRBV6-3 combines with J gene TRBJ2-1; 7 bases align to TRBD2. The germline CDR1 and CDR2 sequences are MNHEY and SVGEGT. The CDR3 spans 16 residues. V lost 6 bases and J lost 5; bases outside the gene matches: 13. This CDR3 is CASSPSGAGKNNEQFF. CDR3 nucleotides: TGTGCCAGCAGCCCTTCAGGAGCGGGGAAGAACAATGAGCAGTTCTTC.

The V gene is TRBV4-1, the J gene TRBJ2-1; 8 nucleotides match TRBD2. CDR1 is MGHRA and CDR2 is YSYEKL in the germline V gene. The V segment lost 3 bases and the J segment 0 bases; nucleotides outside the gene matches: 7. This CDR3 spans 17 amino acids. CDR3 DNA sequence: TGCGCCAGCAGCCAGAACCAGCGGGGGATCTCCTACAATGAGCAGTTCTTC. Encoded protein: CASSQNQRGISYNEQFF.

A few counts support this clonotype. The gene calls are TRBV29-1 and TRBJ2-3; D gene ambiguous. The V gene lost 4 bases and the J gene lost 2 bases, with 10 bases spanning the gap. This CDR3 comprises 13 residues. Looked up from germline, CDR1 is SQVTM and CDR2 is ANQGSEA. The chain's CDR3 is CSVAWDDTDTQYF. The DNA for the CDR3 is TGCAGCGTTGCTTGGGATGACACAGATACGCAGTATTTT.

This chain uses TRBV6-1 with TRBJ1-2; TRBD1 might be the D (5 bases). Trimming left V 6 bases short and J 2 bases short, with 13 bases between. The CDR3 runs to 14 residues. Germline loops: CDR1 MNHNS, CDR2 SASEGT. The CDR3 here is CASRGGGGNYGYTF. CDR3 in DNA: TGTGCCAGCAGGGGTGGGGGGGGGAACTATGGCTACACCTTC.

The chain uses TRBV6-1 and TRBJ1-1; 8 bases align to TRBD1. Trimming cost V 7 bases and J 8 bases; bases outside gene matches: 9. The germline V gene encodes CDR1 MNHNS and CDR2 SASEGT. The CDR3 length is 13 residues. The CDR3 DNA reads as TGTGCCAGCACACGTCAGGGGGCCGGAGAAGCTTTCTTT. Protein product: CASTRQGAGEAFF.

The chain recombines TRBV12-3 or TRBV12-4 with TRBJ1-1; D gene unclear. The V gene lost 1 base and the J gene lost 1 base, with 7 bases spanning the gap. The CDR3 contains 14 residues. For the CDR3, the DNA is TGTGCCAGCAGTTTAGGATGGCAGAACACTGAAGCTTTCTTT. Its protein product is CASSLGWQNTEAFF.

This chain uses TRBV28 with TRBJ1-1; 7 nucleotides agree with TRBD1. CDR3 length: 15 residues. Per germline, CDR1 MDHEN and CDR2 SYDVKM. V shed 5 bases and J 3 bases; nucleotides not matched to a gene: 9. DNA for the CDR3: TGTGCCAGCAGTCACCGGACAGGAGGGGACACTGAAGCTTTCTTT. Its translation is CASSHRTGGDTEAFF. Filled out from reference TRBV28 and TRBJ1-1, the complete variable domain reads DVKVTQSSRYLVKRTGEKVFLECVQDMDHENMFWYRQDPGLGLRLIYFSYDVKMKEKGDIPEGYSVSREKKERFSLILESASTNQTSMYLCASSHRTGGDTEAFFGQGTRLTVV.